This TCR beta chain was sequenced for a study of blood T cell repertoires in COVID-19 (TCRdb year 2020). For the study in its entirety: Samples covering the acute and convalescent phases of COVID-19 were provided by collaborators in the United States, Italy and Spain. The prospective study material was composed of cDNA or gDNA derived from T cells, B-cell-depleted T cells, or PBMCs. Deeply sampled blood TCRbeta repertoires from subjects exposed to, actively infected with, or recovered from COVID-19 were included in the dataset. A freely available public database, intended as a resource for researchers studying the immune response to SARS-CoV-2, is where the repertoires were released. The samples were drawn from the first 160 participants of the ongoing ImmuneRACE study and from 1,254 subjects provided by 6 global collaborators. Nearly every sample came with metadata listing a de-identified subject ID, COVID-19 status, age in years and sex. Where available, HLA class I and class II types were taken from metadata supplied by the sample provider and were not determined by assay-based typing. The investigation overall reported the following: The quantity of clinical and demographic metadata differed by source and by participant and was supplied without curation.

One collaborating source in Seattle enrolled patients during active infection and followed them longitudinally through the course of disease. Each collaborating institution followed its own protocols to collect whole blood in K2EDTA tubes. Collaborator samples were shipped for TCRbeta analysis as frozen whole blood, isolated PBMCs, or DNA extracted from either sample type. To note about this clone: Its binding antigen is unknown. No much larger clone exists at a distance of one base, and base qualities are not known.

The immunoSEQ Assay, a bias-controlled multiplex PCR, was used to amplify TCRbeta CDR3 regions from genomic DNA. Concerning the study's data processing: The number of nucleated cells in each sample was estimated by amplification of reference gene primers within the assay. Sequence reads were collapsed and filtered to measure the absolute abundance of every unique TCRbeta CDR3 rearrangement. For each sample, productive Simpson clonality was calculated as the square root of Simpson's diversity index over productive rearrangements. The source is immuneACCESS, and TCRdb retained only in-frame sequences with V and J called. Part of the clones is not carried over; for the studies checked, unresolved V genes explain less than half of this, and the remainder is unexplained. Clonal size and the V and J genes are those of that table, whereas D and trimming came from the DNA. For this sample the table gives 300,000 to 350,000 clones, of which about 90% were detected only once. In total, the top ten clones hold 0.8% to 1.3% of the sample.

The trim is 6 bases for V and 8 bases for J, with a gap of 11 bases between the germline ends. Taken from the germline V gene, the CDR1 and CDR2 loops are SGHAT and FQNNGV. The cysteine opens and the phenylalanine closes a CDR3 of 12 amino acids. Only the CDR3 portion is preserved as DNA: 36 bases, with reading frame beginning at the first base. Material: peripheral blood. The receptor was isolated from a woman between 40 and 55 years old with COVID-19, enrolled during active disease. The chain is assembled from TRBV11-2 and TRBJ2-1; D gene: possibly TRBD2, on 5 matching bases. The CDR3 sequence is CASRPGGHEQFF. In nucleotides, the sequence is TGTGCCAGCAGGCCCGGAGGCCATGAGCAGTTCTTC.